Given below is one TCR beta chain in context. What this receptor recognizes is not known. A much larger clonotype is one base distant, so this may be a read error. TCRdb lists the instrument as Illumina HiSeq 1500. The public reads were reanalyzed by TCRdb: fastp trimming at Q25, MiXCR alignment, in-frame beta chains only. Entries are consolidated by CDR3 protein sequence, retaining the most common genes and DNA. The sample records 630,000 or so distinct CDR3 sequences, about 24% of which are singletons. The ten largest clones represent roughly 8% of the sample. The sample is drawn from a study of T cell repertoires in cytomegalovirus infection (dated by TCRdb to between 2018 and 2021). With respect to the entire study: Donor HLA type was relevant to the analysis, as public TCR beta signatures indicated carriage of CMV infection together with the matching HLA type.

Germline trimming amounts to 2 bases on V and 8 bases on J, with 9 as the count of junction bases outside the gene matches. From the cysteine up to the phenylalanine, the CDR3 has a length of 16 residues. The read is trimmed to its CDR3 DNA, 48 bases read in frame from base 1. As encoded in the germline V gene, CDR1 is SGHVS while CDR2 is FQNEAQ. Results and caveats for the whole study, not just this receptor: In both this cohort and an independent cohort of several hundred donors, the cumulative frequency of public TCR beta family members distinguished carriers of CMV infection plus the relevant HLA type. In the ex vivo response, HLA-C-restricted CMV-specific TCR beta clonotypes were dominant, and in two of eight donors the single most frequent clonotype came from this HLA-C-restricted group.

The source material was CD8+ T cells from PBMCs. The chain links TRBV7-8 with TRBJ1-6; the junction holds 7 bases that match TRBD1. The receptor comes from a human donor in good health (CMV status not recorded). Some clones in this sample may be carry-over from other donors' samples. The nucleotides are TGTGCCAGCAGCTTATTCGGACAGGTTAATGATTCACCCCTCCACTTT. It translates to CASSLFGQVNDSPLHF.